The source of this T cell receptor beta chain is a study of regulatory T cells in long-lasting Graves disease. Across the whole study: New Graves' disease cases had less than 3 months of antithyroid drugs.

CDR3 regions were amplified by Arm-PCR using iRepertoire HTBI primers to build TCR beta libraries. TCRdb processed the multiplex PCR reads anew with MiXCR; each CDR3 protein has one entry. Seen here are under 400,000 distinct CDR3 sequences, about a sixth observed once, and the top ten hold less than 35%. Trimming took off 5 bases at V and 3 bases at J, with 10 bases between the two ends. The germline CDR1 and CDR2 sequences are SGHTA and FQGTGA. The CDR3 runs 13 residues. Whole-study findings and limits: What was studied was peripheral blood only, and not thyroid tissue.

Time point reported: newly diagnosed GD, antithyroid drugs for less than 3 months. From RNA extracted from PBMCs, the TCR library was made. This clonotype was recorded many times. Its antigen remains unidentified. These data are also associated with another study on T cells in Graves' hyperthyroidism and ophthalmopathy.

This material consisted of peripheral blood mononuclear cells (PBMCs), taken at new diagnosis, from a patient treated with antithyroid drugs. This chain joins TRBV7-3 and TRBJ1-2; no clear D. This clonotype was obtained from a man between 40 and 49 years old with Graves disease. The CDR3 here is CASSMDPYYGYTF. The DNA for the CDR3 is TGTGCCAGCAGCATGGACCCGTACTATGGCTACACCTTC.